This T cell receptor beta chain was sequenced in a study of blood T cell repertoires in COVID-19. Study information: COVID-19 samples collected from the United States, Italy and Spain covered acute and convalescent phases. The analysed material was cDNA or gDNA that came from T cells, B-cell-depleted T cells, or PBMCs.

Seattle participants joined during active infection and were tracked over time. The V gene end was trimmed by 7 bases and the J gene end by 7 bases; junction bases not matched to a gene: 4. Germline lookup yields CDR1 LGHNT and CDR2 FRNRAP. The CDR3 has 13 amino acids. In the original processing: Estimation of nucleated cell counts relied on the amplification of reference gene primers. Here immunoSEQ multiplex PCR was the method, and the copy in TCRdb shows in-frame clones only, minus some. That table gives V, J and clone size, and the DNA gave D and trimming. Of 180,000 or so clones listed, approximately 78% are singletons.

The sample consisted of peripheral blood. The gene calls are TRBV12-5 and TRBJ1-6, with 7 nucleotides matching TRBD1. This receptor was obtained from a woman older than 75 with COVID-19, enrolled during active disease. The CDR3 DNA follows: TGTGCTAGTGCGACAGGGAGAAATTCACCCCTCCACTTT. It codes for CASATGRNSPLHF.